The 17 T cell receptor beta chains given below trace back to one sample, sequenced in a study of Ad26.COV2.S vaccination and SARS-CoV-2 variants. The method was immunoSEQ multiplex PCR; TCRdb's version includes in-frame clones alone and lacks a portion of them. The table has approximately 400,000 clones, 92% seen once. The specimen was peripheral blood, collected after recovery from COVID-19. These receptors originate from a human donor who had recovered from COVID-19.

The rearrangement uses TRBV12-5 and TRBJ1-1; D gene uncertain. This CDR3 contains 16 residues. Trimming removed 0 bases at V and 4 bases at J, with 15 bases between. CDR1 and CDR2 (germline): LGHNT, FRNRAP. The CDR3 sequence is CASGLVLKGPSTEAFF. In DNA, the CDR3 is TGTGCTAGTGGTTTGGTACTGAAGGGCCCCTCCACTGAAGCTTTCTTT. The full variable domain, in which reference TRBV12-5 and TRBJ1-1 provide the parts outside the CDR3, is DARVTQTPRHKVTEMGQEVTMRCQPILGHNTVFWYRQTMMQGLELLAYFRNRAPLDDSGMPKDRFSAEMPDATLATLKIQPSEPRDSAVYFCASGLVLKGPSTEAFFGQGTRLTVV.

J is TRBJ2-3 and V is TRBV13, with D possibly matching TRBD2 (7 bases). CDR3 size: 15 residues. Germline V gene lookup returns CDR1 PRHDT and CDR2 FYEKMQ (reference sequence). V was cut by 1 base and J by 4 bases, with 12 bases left in between. The CDR3: CASSLDGGPADTQYF. The CDR3 region has the DNA TGTGCCAGCAGCTTAGACGGGGGGCCAGCAGATACGCAGTATTTT.

V is TRBV9 and J is TRBJ1-2, with 8 bases fitting TRBD1. Germline CDR1 and CDR2: SGDLS and YYNGEE. The CDR3 extends over 14 amino acids. V gave up 2 bases and J gave up 2 bases; unmatched junction bases: 2. CDR3 bases: TGTGCCAGCAGCGTGGGACAGGCGAACTATGGCTACACCTTC. Its protein product is CASSVGQANYGYTF.

This clone was seen just once. This chain connects TRBV19 to TRBJ1-2, with D unresolved. The V and J ends lost 6 bases and 8 bases respectively, with 22 bases between them. CDR1 LNHDA and CDR2 SQIVND come from the germline V gene (reference sequence). This CDR3 is 15 amino acids long. This CDR3 reads CASRTTGGFGRGYTF. In nucleotides, the CDR3 is TGTGCCAGTAGAACCACCGGAGGCTTCGGGAGGGGCTACACCTTC.

V usage is TRBV19 and J usage is TRBJ2-2, with D perhaps TRBD1 (6 bases). The V end lost 6 bases, the J end lost 1 base, and 15 bases lay between the germline ends. CDR1 LNHDA and CDR2 SQIVND come from the germline V gene (reference sequence). CDR3 length equals 16 residues. The DNA for the CDR3 is TGTGCCAGTAGGCAAAATCAGGGGAGGAACACCGGGGAGCTGTTTTTT. Protein sequence: CASRQNQGRNTGELFF.

This clone came up once. CDR3 loop: CASSYEGIGPQHF. The CDR3 DNA reads as TGTGCCAGCAGTTACGAGGGTATCGGGCCCCAGCATTTT. The chain has TRBV6-5 and TRBJ1-5; no clear D. Germline V gene sequence: CDR1 MNHEY, CDR2 SVGAGI. V gave up 2 bases and J gave up 9 bases, with 11 bases separating them. The length of the CDR3 is 13 residues.

The chain is built from TRBV5-5 and TRBJ1-4, with TRBD1 as a possible D gene (6 bases). Germline loops: CDR1 SGHKS, CDR2 YYEKEE (reference sequence). This CDR3 is 14 amino acids long. The V end lost 4 bases, the J end lost 7 bases, and 14 bases lay between the germline ends. The CDR3 region has the DNA TGTGCCAGCAGCCTCGACAGGTTAGGTGAAAAACTGTTTTTT. Its translation is CASSLDRLGEKLFF.

The chain links TRBV6-6 to TRBJ1-1, with D tentatively TRBD1 (6 bases). Germline lookup yields CDR1 MNHNY and CDR2 SVGAGI (reference sequence). The V end lost 0 bases, the J end lost 7 bases, and 6 bases lay between the germline ends. This CDR3 is 12 amino acids long. CDR3 protein: CASSYSDSEAFF. The CDR3 DNA follows: TGTGCCAGCAGTTACTCGGACAGTGAAGCTTTCTTT.

This chain connects TRBV5-1 to TRBJ2-1, with TRBD1 identical over 7 bases. V dropped 4 bases and J dropped 5; count of bases not matched to a gene: 9. Germline lookup yields CDR1 SGHRS and CDR2 YFSETQ. The CDR3 length is 15 residues. CDR3 sequence reads: CASSQGQTFNNEQFF. CDR3 DNA sequence: TGCGCCAGCAGCCAGGGACAGACCTTTAACAATGAGCAGTTCTTC.

This sequence joins TRBV7-9 and TRBJ1-1, with D possibly TRBD1 on 5 matching bases. This CDR3 is 14 amino acids long. The V and J ends lost 6 bases and 1 base respectively, with 12 bases between them. The germline V gene has CDR1 SEHNR and CDR2 FQNEAQ (reference sequence). The CDR3 sequence: CASSTGRPNTEAFF. The CDR3 nucleotides are TGTGCCAGCAGTACGGGGCGCCCGAACACTGAAGCTTTCTTT.

The count of this clone is one. The genes are TRBV3-1 (or the pseudogene TRBV3-2) and TRBJ2-1; TRBD2 matches 7 bases. The germline gives CDR1 LGHDT, CDR2 YNNKEL (reference sequence). This CDR3 has 16 residues. The V gene end was trimmed by 0 bases and the J gene end by 8 bases; junction bases not matched to a gene: 10. The CDR3 region has the DNA TGTGCCAGCAGCCAAGATAAGGGCGGGGGTAGGGATGAGCAGTTCTTC. This translates into CASSQDKGGGRDEQFF.

J is TRBJ2-7 and V is TRBV6-6; 9 bases are shared with TRBD1. Trimming removed 5 bases from V and 2 bases from J; junction bases left unmatched: 13. The V gene's germline CDR1 is MNHNY and CDR2 SVGAGI (reference sequence). The CDR3 contains 17 residues. CDR3 loop: CASSPYYSGTGTYEQYF. The CDR3 nucleotides read TGTGCCAGCAGTCCATATTATTCCGGGACAGGGACCTACGAGCAGTACTTC.

The V and J genes are TRBV19 and TRBJ2-1; 9 bases are a match to TRBD2. The CDR3 length is 18 residues. Looked up from germline, CDR1 is LNHDA and CDR2 is SQIVND (reference sequence). With 3 bases clipped from V and 4 bases from J, the junction kept 13 bases outside the gene matches. DNA of the CDR3: TGTGCCAGTAGTATGGTAGCGGGGGACTATTTCCCGTACAATGAGCAGTTCTTC. The encoded protein is CASSMVAGDYFPYNEQFF. Supplemented by reference TRBV19 and TRBJ2-1, the full variable domain reads DGGITQSPKYLFRKEGQNVTLSCEQNLNHDAMYWYRQDPGQGLRLIYYSQIVNDFQKGDIAEGYSVSREKKESFPLTVTSAQKNPTAFYLCASSMVAGDYFPYNEQFFGPGTRLTVL.

The chain carries TRBV25-1 and TRBJ1-2, with unresolved D. The germline V gene has CDR1 MGHDK and CDR2 SYGVNS. The CDR3 is 12 residues long. The V end lost 3 bases, the J end lost 4 bases, and 6 bases lay between the germline ends. CDR3 protein: CASSERVYGYTF. DNA for the CDR3: TGTGCCAGCAGTGAGCGGGTCTATGGCTACACCTTC.

The V and J genes are TRBV19 and TRBJ2-3; TRBD1 matches at 9 bases. The ends lost 7 bases at V and 2 bases at J; junction bases unmatched: 10. Germline CDR1 reads LNHDA; CDR2 reads SQIVND (reference sequence). The CDR3 is made up of 16 amino acids. The DNA for the CDR3 is TGTGCCAGTACCCCGGGGGACAGGGTTGCCACAGATACGCAGTATTTT. As protein: CASTPGDRVATDTQYF. The full variable domain, its missing parts supplied by reference TRBV19 and TRBJ2-3, is DGGITQSPKYLFRKEGQNVTLSCEQNLNHDAMYWYRQDPGQGLRLIYYSQIVNDFQKGDIAEGYSVSREKKESFPLTVTSAQKNPTAFYLCASTPGDRVATDTQYFGPGTRLTVL.

Here the CDR3 DNA reads TGCGCCAGCAGCCACCCTCCGGACAGGGGGCGGAATCAGCCCCAGCATTTT. It codes for CASSHPPDRGRNQPQHF. The chain employs TRBV4-1 and TRBJ1-5; 11 positions agree with TRBD1. The CDR3 consists of 17 residues. Looked up from germline, CDR1 is MGHRA and CDR2 is YSYEKL. Germline trimming cut 3 bases from V and 4 bases from J; bases unmatched to any gene: 8.

The chain has TRBV7-8 and TRBJ2-7; perhaps D is TRBD1 or TRBD2 (5 bases each). CDR1 is SGHVS, CDR2 FQNEAQ, per germline. This CDR3 has 13 residues. The V and J ends lost 1 base and 2 bases respectively, with 6 bases between them. The CDR3 DNA follows: TGTGCCAGCAGCTTAGGGGGACCCTACGAGCAGTACTTC. Amino acid sequence: CASSLGGPYEQYF.